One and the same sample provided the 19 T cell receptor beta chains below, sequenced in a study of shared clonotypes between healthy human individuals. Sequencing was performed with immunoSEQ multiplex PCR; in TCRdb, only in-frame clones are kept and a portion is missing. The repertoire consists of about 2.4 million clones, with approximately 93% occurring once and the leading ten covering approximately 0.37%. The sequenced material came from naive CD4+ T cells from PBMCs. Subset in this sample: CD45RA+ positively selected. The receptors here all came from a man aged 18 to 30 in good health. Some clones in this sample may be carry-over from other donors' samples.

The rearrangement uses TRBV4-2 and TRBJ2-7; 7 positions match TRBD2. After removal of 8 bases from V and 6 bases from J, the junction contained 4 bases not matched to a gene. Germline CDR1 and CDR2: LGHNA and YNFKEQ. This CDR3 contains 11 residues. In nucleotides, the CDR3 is TGTGCCAGCCGGGGGAGGGCCGAGCAGTACTTC. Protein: CASRGRAEQYF.

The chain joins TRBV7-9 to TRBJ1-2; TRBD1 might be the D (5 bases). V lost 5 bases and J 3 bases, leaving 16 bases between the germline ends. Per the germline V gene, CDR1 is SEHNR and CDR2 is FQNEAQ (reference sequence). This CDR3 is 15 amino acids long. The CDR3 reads CASSTIGGEYYGYTF. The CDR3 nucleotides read TGTGCCAGCAGCACAATAGGAGGGGAATACTATGGCTACACCTTC.

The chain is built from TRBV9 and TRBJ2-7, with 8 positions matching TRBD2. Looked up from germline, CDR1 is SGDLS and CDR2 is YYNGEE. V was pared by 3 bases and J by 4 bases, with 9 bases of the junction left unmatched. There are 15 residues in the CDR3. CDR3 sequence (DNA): TGTGCCAGCAGCGCAGGGACTAGTCGGATTTACGAGCAGTACTTC. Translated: CASSAGTSRIYEQYF.

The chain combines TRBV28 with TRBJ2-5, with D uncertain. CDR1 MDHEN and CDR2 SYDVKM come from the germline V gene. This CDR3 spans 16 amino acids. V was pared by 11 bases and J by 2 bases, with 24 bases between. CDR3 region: CAAFPFRGAEQETQYF. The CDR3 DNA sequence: TGTGCCGCTTTTCCCTTCCGCGGAGCAGAACAAGAGACCCAGTACTTC.

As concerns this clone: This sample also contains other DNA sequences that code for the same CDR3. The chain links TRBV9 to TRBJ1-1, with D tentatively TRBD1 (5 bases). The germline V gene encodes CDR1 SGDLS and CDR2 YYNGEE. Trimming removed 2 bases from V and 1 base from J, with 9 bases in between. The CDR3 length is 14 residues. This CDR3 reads CASSVQGGNTEAFF. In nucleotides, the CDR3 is TGTGCCAGCAGCGTTCAGGGAGGGAACACTGAAGCTTTCTTT.

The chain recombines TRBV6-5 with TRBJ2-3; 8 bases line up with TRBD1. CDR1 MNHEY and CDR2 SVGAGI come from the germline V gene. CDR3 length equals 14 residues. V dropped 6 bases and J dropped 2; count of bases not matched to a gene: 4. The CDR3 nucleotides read TGTGCCAGCAGCCAGGGGGCATACACAGATACGCAGTATTTT. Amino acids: CASSQGAYTDTQYF.

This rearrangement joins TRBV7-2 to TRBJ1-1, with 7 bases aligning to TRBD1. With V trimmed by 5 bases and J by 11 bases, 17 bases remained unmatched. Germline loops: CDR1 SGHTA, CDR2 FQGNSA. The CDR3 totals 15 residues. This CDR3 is CASSPQGPPLPVAFF. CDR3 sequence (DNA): TGTGCCAGCAGCCCACAGGGGCCACCCCTTCCCGTTGCTTTCTTT.

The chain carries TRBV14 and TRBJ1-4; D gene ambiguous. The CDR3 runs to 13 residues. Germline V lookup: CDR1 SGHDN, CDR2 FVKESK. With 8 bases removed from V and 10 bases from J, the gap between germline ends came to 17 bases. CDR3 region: CASAGFIVGKLFF. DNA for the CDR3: TGTGCCAGCGCGGGGTTCATCGTGGGAAAACTGTTTTTT.

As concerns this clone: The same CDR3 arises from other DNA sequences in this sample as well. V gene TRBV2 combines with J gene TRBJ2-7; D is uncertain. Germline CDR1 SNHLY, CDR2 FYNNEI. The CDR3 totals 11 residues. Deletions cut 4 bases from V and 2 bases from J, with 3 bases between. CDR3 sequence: CASSAAYEQYF. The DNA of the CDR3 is TGTGCCAGCAGTGCGGCCTACGAGCAGTACTTC.

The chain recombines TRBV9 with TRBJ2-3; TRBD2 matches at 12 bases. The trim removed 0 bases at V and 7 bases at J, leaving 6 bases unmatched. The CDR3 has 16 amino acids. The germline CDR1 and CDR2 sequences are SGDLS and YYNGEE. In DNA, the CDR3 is TGTGCCAGCAGCGTAGGGGAGACTAGCGGGAGAAATACGCAGTATTTT. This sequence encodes CASSVGETSGRNTQYF.

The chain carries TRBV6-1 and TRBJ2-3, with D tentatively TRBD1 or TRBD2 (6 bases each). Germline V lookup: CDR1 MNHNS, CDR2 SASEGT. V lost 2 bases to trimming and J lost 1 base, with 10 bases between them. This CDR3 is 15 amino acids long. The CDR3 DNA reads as TGTGCCAGCAGTGAACGGGGGCTCGGCACAGATACGCAGTATTTT. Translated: CASSERGLGTDTQYF.

The CDR3 region has the DNA TGTGCCAGGCGGGGACAGGGGACCGGGGAGCTGTTTTTT. This encodes CARRGQGTGELFF. The chain joins TRBV2 to TRBJ2-2; 10 bases align to TRBD1. Trimming took 9 bases from V and 5 from J; bases not matched to a gene: 3. Germline V gene data show CDR1 as SNHLY and CDR2 as FYNNEI. CDR3 length: 13 amino acids.

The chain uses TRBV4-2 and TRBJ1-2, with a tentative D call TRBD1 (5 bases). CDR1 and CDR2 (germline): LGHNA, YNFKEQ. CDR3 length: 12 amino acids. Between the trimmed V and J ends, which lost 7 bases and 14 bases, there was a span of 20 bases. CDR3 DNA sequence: TGTGCCAGCAAAAACGGGCCCGGGACTCCGACCTTC. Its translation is CASKNGPGTPTF.

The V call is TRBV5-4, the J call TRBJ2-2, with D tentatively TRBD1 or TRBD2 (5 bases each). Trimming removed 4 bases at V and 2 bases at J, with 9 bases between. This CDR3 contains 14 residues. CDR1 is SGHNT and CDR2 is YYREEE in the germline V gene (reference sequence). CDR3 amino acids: CASSRGRNTGELFF. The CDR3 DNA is TGTGCCAGCAGCCGGGGCCGAAACACCGGGGAGCTGTTTTTT.

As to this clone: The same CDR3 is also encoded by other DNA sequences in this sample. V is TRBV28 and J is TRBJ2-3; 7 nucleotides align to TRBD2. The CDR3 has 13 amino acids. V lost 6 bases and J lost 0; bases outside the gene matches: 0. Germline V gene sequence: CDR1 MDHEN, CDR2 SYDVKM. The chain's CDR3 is CASSGGSTDTQYF. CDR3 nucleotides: TGTGCCAGCAGCGGGGGGAGCACAGATACGCAGTATTTT.

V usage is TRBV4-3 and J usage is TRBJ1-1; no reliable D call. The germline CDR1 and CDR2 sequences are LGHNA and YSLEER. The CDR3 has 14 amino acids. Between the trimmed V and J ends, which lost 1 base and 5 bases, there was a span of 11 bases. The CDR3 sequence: CASSQVGVGTEAFF. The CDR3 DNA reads TGCGCCAGCAGCCAAGTTGGGGTTGGGACTGAAGCTTTCTTT.

The chain's CDR3 is CASRTGLAGNEQFF. DNA of the CDR3: TGTGCCAGTAGAACGGGACTAGCGGGCAATGAGCAGTTCTTC. This sequence joins TRBV19 and TRBJ2-1, with 12 bases that match TRBD2. The V segment lost 6 bases and the J segment 6 bases; nucleotides outside the gene matches: 3. The length of the CDR3 is 14 residues. From germline, CDR1 is LNHDA and CDR2 SQIVND (reference sequence).

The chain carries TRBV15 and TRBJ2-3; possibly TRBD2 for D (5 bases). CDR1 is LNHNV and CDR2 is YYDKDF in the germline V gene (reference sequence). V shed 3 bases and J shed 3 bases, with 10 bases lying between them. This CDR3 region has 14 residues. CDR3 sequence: CATSRTGETDTQYF. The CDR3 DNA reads TGTGCCACCAGCAGGACCGGGGAAACAGATACGCAGTATTTT.

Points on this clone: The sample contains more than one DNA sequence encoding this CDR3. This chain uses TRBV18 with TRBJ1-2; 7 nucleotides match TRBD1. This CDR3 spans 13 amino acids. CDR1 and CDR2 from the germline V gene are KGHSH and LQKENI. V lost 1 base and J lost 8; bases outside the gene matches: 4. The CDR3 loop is CASSPRQGDGYTF. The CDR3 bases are TGTGCCAGCTCACCACGGCAGGGGGACGGCTACACCTTC.